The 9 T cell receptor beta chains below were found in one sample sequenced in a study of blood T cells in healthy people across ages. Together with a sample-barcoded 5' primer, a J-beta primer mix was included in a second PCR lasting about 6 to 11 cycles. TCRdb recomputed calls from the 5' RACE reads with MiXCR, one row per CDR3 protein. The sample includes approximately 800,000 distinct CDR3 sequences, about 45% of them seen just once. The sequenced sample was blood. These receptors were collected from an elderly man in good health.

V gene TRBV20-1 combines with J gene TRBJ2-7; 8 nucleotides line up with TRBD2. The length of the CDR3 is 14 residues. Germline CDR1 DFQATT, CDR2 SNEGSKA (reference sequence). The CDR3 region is CTVGAGGPYYEQYF. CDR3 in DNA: TGCACTGTGGGTGCGGGAGGCCCCTACTACGAGCAGTACTTC.

As DNA, the CDR3 is TGTGCCAGCAGCCGACCCCCCGGGGCCAACACTGAAGCTTTCTTT. This codes for CASSRPPGANTEAFF. This rearrangement joins TRBV21-1 to TRBJ1-1; the D call of TRBD1 is as the table states it, not checked on the DNA. TRBV21-1 is a pseudogene. CDR3 length equals 15 residues.

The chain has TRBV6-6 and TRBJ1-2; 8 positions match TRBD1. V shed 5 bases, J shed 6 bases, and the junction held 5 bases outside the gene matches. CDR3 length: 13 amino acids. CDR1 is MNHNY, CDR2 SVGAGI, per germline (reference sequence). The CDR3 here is CASSQGAGHGYTF. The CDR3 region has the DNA TGTGCCAGCAGTCAGGGGGCAGGACATGGCTACACCTTC.

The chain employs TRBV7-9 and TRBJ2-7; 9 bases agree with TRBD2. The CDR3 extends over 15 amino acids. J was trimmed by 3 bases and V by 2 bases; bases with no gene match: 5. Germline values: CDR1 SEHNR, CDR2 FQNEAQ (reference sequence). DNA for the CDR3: TGTGCCAGCAGCTTAATCGAAGCGGGAGGCTACGAGCAGTACTTC. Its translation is CASSLIEAGGYEQYF.

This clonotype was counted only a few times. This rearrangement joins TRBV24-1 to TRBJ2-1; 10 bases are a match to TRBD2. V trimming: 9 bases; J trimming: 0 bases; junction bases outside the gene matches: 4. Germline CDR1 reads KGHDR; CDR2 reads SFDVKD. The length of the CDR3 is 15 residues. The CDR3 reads CATGTSASSYNEQFF. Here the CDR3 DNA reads TGTGCCACCGGGACTAGCGCCAGCTCCTACAATGAGCAGTTCTTC.

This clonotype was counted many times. The CDR3 bases are TGTGCCAGCAGCCAATACGCACGAGACAGCTACGAGCAGTACTTC. Translated, it gives CASSQYARDSYEQYF. The J gene is TRBJ2-7, the V gene TRBV3-1; D possibly corresponds to TRBD1 (5 bases). The CDR3 sequence is 15 residues long. Between the trimmed V and J ends, which lost 2 bases and 3 bases, there was a span of 14 bases. In germline, CDR1 is LGHDT, CDR2 YNNKEL (reference sequence).

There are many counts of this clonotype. The DNA of the CDR3 is TGTGCCAGCAGAAATCTAGCGGGAGTGATTTACAATGAGCAGTTCTTC. Protein sequence: CASRNLAGVIYNEQFF. The chain carries TRBV27 and TRBJ2-1; TRBD2 agrees at 10 bases. Per germline, CDR1 MNHEY and CDR2 SMNVEV (reference sequence). V lost 6 bases, J lost 4 bases, and 9 bases stayed unmatched. This CDR3 contains 16 residues.

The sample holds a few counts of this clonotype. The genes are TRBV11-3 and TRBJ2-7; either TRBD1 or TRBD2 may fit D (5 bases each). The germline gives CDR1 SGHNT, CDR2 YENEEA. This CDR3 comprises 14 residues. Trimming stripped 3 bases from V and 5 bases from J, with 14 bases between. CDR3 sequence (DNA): TGTGCCAGCAGCTTCGTCCGAGGGGTTGACGAGCAGTACTTC. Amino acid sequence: CASSFVRGVDEQYF.

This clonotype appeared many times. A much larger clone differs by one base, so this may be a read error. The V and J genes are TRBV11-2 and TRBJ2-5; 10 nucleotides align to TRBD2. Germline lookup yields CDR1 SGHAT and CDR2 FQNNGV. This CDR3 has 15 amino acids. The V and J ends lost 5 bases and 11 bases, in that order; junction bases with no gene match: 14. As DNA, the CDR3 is TGTGCCAGCAGCCTTACTAGCGGGAATTCGAATGAGCAGTACTTC. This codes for CASSLTSGNSNEQYF.